These 9 T cell receptor beta chains were all obtained from the same sample, sequenced in a study of OX40 agonist ivuxolimab in advanced cancers. The protocol was immunoSEQ multiplex PCR, while the TCRdb copy is restricted to in-frame clones and leaves out a portion. The sample shows approximately 76,000 clones, 85% of them seen only once. The specimen was CD4+ or CD8+ T cells sorted from blood, collected in a trial of the OX40 agonist ivuxolimab. The source is an adult with an advanced solid tumor such as melanoma, head and neck, liver or kidney cancer.

The chain combines TRBV15 with TRBJ2-2, with 9 nucleotides matching TRBD1. V lost 3 bases, J lost 6 bases, and 5 bases stayed unmatched. This CDR3 contains 15 residues. The germline gives CDR1 LNHNV, CDR2 YYDKDF (reference sequence). DNA of the CDR3: TGTGCCACCAGCAGGGGACAGGGCGGAGCCGGGGAGCTGTTTTTT. Its translation: CATSRGQGGAGELFF.

The chain has TRBV7-8 and TRBJ2-5; 11 bases agree with TRBD2. This CDR3 spans 16 amino acids. Trimming cost V 5 bases and J 0 bases; bases outside gene matches: 5. CDR1 SGHVS and CDR2 FQNEAQ come from the germline V gene. CDR3 bases: TGTGCCAGCAGCCTCCCACTAGCGGGGGACCAAGAGACCCAGTACTTC. Translating gives CASSLPLAGDQETQYF.

For the CDR3, the DNA is TGTGCCTGGAGTGGCGGCCTAGCGTTGCCAGATACGCAGTATTTT. The encoded protein is CAWSGGLALPDTQYF. V usage is TRBV30 and J usage is TRBJ2-3; a possible D gene is TRBD2 (6 bases). The CDR3 covers 15 residues. Germline loops: CDR1 GTSNPN, CDR2 SVGIG (reference sequence). V was trimmed by 1 base and J by 4 bases, leaving 15 bases between them.

The V call is TRBV5-4, the J call TRBJ2-7; 8 bases map to TRBD1. The CDR3 runs 14 residues. With V trimmed by 0 bases and J by 4 bases, 3 bases remained unmatched. Germline V gives CDR1 SGHNT, CDR2 YYREEE (reference sequence). The CDR3: CASSLDQGAYEQYF. The CDR3 coding sequence is TGTGCCAGCAGCTTGGATCAGGGGGCTTACGAGCAGTACTTC. Full variable domain (remainder filled in from reference TRBV5-4 and TRBJ2-7): ETGVTQSPTHLIKTRGQQVTLRCSSQSGHNTVSWYQQALGQGPQFIFQYYREEENGRGNFPPRFSGLQFPNYSSELNVNALELDDSALYLCASSLDQGAYEQYFGPGTRLTVT.

The CDR3: CASSGQMASGWTGELFF. As DNA, the CDR3 is TGTGCCAGCAGCGGGCAGATGGCTAGCGGGTGGACCGGGGAGCTGTTTTTT. The chain has TRBV9 and TRBJ2-2; TRBD2 matches 8 bases. With V trimmed by 3 bases and J by 5 bases, 12 bases remained unmatched. The CDR3 loop spans 17 amino acids. Germline values: CDR1 SGDLS, CDR2 YYNGEE.

The chain has TRBV6-5 and TRBJ2-7; TRBD2 agrees at 8 bases. The ends lost 8 bases at V and 2 bases at J; junction bases unmatched: 11. The germline CDR1 and CDR2 sequences are MNHEY and SVGAGI. The CDR3 has 15 amino acids. The CDR3 bases are TGTGCCAGCTCATACCGGGGGGGGCAGACCTACGAGCAGTACTTC. It specifies CASSYRGGQTYEQYF.

V usage is TRBV7-6 and J usage is TRBJ2-3; D not resolved. Trimming stripped 5 bases from V and 4 bases from J, with 16 bases between. Germline V lookup: CDR1 SGHVS, CDR2 FNYEAQ. This CDR3 is built from 15 residues. In DNA form, the CDR3 reads TGTGCCAGCAGCCCAGCCGGTAATTGGGCAGATACGCAGTATTTT. It specifies CASSPAGNWADTQYF.

The chain uses TRBV4-2 and TRBJ1-1; 12 bases map to TRBD1. V shed 6 bases and J 7 bases; nucleotides not matched to a gene: 15. The CDR3 is 17 amino acids. Germline CDR1 reads LGHNA; CDR2 reads YNFKEQ. CDR3 in amino acids: CASRRTGTGGNGNEAFF. The CDR3 coding sequence is TGTGCCAGCAGACGGACCGGGACAGGGGGCAACGGGAATGAAGCTTTCTTT.

The chain joins TRBV28 to TRBJ2-7; D is possibly TRBD1 (6 bases). Germline loops: CDR1 MDHEN, CDR2 SYDVKM. The ends were cut back, 6 bases at V and 2 bases at J, with 11 bases in the middle. The CDR3 has 13 residues. The CDR3 DNA follows: TGTGCCAGCAGGGGACACGACGCCTACGAGCAGTACTTC. Translated: CASRGHDAYEQYF.